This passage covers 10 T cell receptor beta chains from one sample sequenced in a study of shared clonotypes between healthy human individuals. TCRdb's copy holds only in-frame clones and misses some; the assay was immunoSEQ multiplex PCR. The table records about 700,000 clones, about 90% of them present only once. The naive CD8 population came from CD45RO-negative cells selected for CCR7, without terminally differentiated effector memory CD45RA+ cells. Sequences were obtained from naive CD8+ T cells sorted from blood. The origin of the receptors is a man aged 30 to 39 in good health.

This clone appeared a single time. CDR3 loop: CASSLGAKRKQPQHF. CDR3 DNA: TGTGCCAGCAGCTTGGGGGCTAAAAGAAAGCAGCCCCAGCATTTT. The genes are TRBV5-4 and TRBJ1-5, with D unresolved. The V end lost 0 bases, the J end lost 7 bases, and 14 bases lay between the germline ends. The CDR3 covers 15 residues. Germline CDR1 and CDR2: SGHNT and YYREEE (reference sequence). Looking up the rest from reference TRBV5-4 and TRBJ1-5 gives the full variable domain: ETGVTQSPTHLIKTRGQQVTLRCSSQSGHNTVSWYQQALGQGPQFIFQYYREEENGRGNFPPRFSGLQFPNYSSELNVNALELDDSALYLCASSLGAKRKQPQHFGDGTRLSIL.

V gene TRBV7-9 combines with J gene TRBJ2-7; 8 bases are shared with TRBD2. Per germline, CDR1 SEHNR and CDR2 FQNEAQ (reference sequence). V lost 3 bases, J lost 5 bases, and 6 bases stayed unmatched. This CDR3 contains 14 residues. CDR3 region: CASSFSGVMDEQYF. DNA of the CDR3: TGTGCCAGCAGCTTTAGCGGGGTGATGGACGAGCAGTACTTC.

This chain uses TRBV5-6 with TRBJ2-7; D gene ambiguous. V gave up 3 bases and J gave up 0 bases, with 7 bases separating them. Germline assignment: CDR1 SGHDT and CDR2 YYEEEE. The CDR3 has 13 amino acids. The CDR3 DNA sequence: TGTGCCAGCAGCTGGGAACGCTCCTACGAGCAGTACTTC. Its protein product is CASSWERSYEQYF.

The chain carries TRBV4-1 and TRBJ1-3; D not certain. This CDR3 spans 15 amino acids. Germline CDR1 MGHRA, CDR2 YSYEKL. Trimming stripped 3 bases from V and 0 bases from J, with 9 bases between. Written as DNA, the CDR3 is TGCGCCAGCAGCCAGGATGGTAACTCTGGAAACACCATATATTTT. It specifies CASSQDGNSGNTIYF.

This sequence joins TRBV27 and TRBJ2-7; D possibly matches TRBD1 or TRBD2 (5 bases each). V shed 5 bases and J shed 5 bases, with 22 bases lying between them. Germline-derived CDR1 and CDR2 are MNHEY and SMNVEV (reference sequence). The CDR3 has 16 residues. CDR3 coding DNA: TGTGCCAGCAGTCCTATCCCCCCTGGGGGTAGGAACGAGCAGTACTTC. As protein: CASSPIPPGGRNEQYF.

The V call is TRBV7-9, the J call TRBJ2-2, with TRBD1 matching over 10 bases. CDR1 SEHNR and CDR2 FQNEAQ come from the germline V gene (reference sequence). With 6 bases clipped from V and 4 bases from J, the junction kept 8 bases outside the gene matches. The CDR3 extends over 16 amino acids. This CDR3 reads CASRDGGTGVTGELFF. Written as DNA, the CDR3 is TGTGCCAGCAGGGACGGCGGGACAGGGGTCACCGGGGAGCTGTTTTTT.

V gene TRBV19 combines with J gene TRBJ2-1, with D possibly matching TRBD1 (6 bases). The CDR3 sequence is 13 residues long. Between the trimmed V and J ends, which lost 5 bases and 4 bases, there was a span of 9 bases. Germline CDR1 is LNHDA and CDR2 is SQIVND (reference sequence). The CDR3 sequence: CASSADSYNEQFF. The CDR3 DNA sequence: TGTGCCAGTAGTGCGGACAGTTACAATGAGCAGTTCTTC.

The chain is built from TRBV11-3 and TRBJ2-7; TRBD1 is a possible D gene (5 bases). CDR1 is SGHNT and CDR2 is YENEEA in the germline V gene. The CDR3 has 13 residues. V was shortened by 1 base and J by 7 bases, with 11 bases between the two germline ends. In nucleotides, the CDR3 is TGTGCCAGCAGCTTAGGCTCAGGGCGAGAGCAGTACTTC. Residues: CASSLGSGREQYF.

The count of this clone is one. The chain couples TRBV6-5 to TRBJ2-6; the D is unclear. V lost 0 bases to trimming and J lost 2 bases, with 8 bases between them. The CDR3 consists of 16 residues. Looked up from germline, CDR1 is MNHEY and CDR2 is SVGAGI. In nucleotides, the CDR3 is TGTGCCAGCAGTTACTCCGCCGAAACTGGGGCCAACGTCCTGACTTTC. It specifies CASSYSAETGANVLTF.

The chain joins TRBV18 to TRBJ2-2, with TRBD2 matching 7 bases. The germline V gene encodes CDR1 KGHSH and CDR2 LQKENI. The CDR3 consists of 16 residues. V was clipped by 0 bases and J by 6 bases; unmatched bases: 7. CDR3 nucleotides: TGTGCCAGCTCACCACCAGTTGCGGGAGTCCCCGGGGAGCTGTTTTTT. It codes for CASSPPVAGVPGELFF.